Shown below are 8 T cell receptor beta chains from a single sample sequenced in a study of CD8 T cells in ankylosing spondylitis. In TCRdb, the 5' RACE reads were re-called with MiXCR into one record per CDR3 protein. The sample lists 200,000 to 300,000 distinct CDR3 sequences, roughly a quarter seen once, with approximately 0.61% in the top ten. Sequenced input: blood, either unsorted or a sorted T cell fraction (not recorded which). The receptors stem from a male donor with ankylosing spondylitis or in good health (not recorded which).

V is TRBV20-1 and J is TRBJ2-1; D assignment may be TRBD1 or TRBD2 (5 bases each). Trimming pared 1 base from V and 4 bases from J, leaving 17 bases between. Germline values: CDR1 DFQATT, CDR2 SNEGSKA (reference sequence). CDR3 length: 16 amino acids. CDR3 in DNA: TGCAGTGCTAGAGCACGGGGACCGTTGGGGTACAATGAGCAGTTCTTC. It yields the protein CSARARGPLGYNEQFF.

The V gene is TRBV20-1, the J gene TRBJ2-1; 8 nucleotides line up with TRBD2. V was pared by 6 bases and J by 6 bases, with 7 bases of the junction left unmatched. CDR1 DFQATT and CDR2 SNEGSKA come from the germline V gene (reference sequence). This CDR3 is built from 13 residues. The DNA of the CDR3 is TGCAGTGCCCCCACTAGCGGAAGCAATGAGCAGTTCTTC. Protein: CSAPTSGSNEQFF.

The chain couples TRBV5-5 to TRBJ2-1, with a weak D call TRBD1 (6 bases). V was pared by 7 bases and J by 1 base, with 12 bases between. Per the germline V gene, CDR1 is SGHKS and CDR2 is YYEKEE (reference sequence). The CDR3 covers 14 residues. The CDR3 sequence is CASYWTVSYNEQFF. CDR3 DNA: TGTGCCAGCTATTGGACAGTTTCCTACAATGAGCAGTTCTTC.

This clonotype appeared a single time. The chain is built from TRBV7-9 and TRBJ2-5, with a weak D call TRBD2 (7 bases). The CDR3 length is 14 residues. V lost 3 bases and J 5 bases, leaving 13 bases between the germline ends. Germline V gene sequence: CDR1 SEHNR, CDR2 FQNEAQ (reference sequence). The CDR3 loop reads CASSFAQGGETQYF. DNA for the CDR3: TGTGCCAGCAGCTTCGCACAGGGAGGGGAGACCCAGTACTTC.

This clonotype was counted once. The chain couples TRBV4-2 to TRBJ2-7, with D perhaps TRBD1 or TRBD2 (6 bases each). Trimming stripped 0 bases from V and 3 bases from J, with 15 bases between. Germline V lookup: CDR1 LGHNA, CDR2 YNFKEQ. The CDR3 length is 16 residues. CDR3 nucleotide sequence: TGTGCCAGCAGCCAAGAAATCGGGGGCAGAAGCTACGAGCAGTACTTC. Amino acid sequence: CASSQEIGGRSYEQYF.

The gene calls are TRBV10-3 and TRBJ2-5; 12 bases are a match to TRBD1. This CDR3 contains 14 residues. Germline V CDR1 and CDR2: ENHRY, SYGVKD. J lost 5 bases, V lost 6 bases, and 4 bases had no gene match. The CDR3 region is CAIRGTGGWETQYF. The CDR3, as DNA: TGTGCCATCAGGGGGACAGGGGGCTGGGAGACCCAGTACTTC.

This clonotype was picked up many times. V is TRBV20-1 and J is TRBJ1-3; D unresolved. The CDR3 has 12 residues. Germline V gene lookup returns CDR1 DFQATT and CDR2 SNEGSKA (reference sequence). V was clipped by 4 bases and J by 0 bases, with 4 bases between them. In DNA, the CDR3 is TGCAGTGCTATGCCCTCTGGAAACACCATATATTTT. It is translated as CSAMPSGNTIYF.

The gene calls are TRBV20-1 and TRBJ2-7; 10 positions agree with TRBD2. CDR3 size: 17 residues. Germline CDR1 and CDR2: DFQATT and SNEGSKA (reference sequence). V was clipped by 0 bases and J by 2 bases; unmatched bases: 10. The CDR3 bases are TGCAGTGCTAGAGAAGACGGTAGCGGGGGGCCTACCTACGAGCAGTACTTC. As protein: CSAREDGSGGPTYEQYF.